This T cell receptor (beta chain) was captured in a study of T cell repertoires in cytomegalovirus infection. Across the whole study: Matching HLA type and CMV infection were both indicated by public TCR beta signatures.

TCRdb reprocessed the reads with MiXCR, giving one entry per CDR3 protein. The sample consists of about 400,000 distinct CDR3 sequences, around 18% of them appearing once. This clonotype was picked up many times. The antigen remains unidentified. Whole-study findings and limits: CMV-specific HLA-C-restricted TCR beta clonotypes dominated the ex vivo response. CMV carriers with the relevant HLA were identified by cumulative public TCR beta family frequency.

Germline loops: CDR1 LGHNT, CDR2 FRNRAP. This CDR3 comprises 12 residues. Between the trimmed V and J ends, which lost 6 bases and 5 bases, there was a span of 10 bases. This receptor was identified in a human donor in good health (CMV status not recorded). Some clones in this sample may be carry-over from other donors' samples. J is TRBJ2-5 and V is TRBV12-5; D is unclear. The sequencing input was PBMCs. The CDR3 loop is CASGTFKETQYF. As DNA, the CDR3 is TGTGCTAGTGGCACCTTCAAGGAGACCCAGTACTTC.